A selection of T cell receptor beta chains follows, all from one sample in a study of coeliac disease. Method: immunoSEQ multiplex PCR; TCRdb's copy keeps in-frame clones and lacks some. This sample has about 3,100 clones, with roughly half found just once. The sequencing input was intraepithelial lymphocytes from the gut. These receptors all come from a woman aged 65 to 85 with celiac disease. The CDR3 runs from the conserved cysteine through the conserved F or W. A D gene is named only where the DNA matches it firmly. The size field is filled for only some rows; it gives once, few, many or a size class.

size | J | D | V | DNA | CDR3
medium-sized | TRBJ1-5 | - | TRBV6-4 | TGTGCCAGCAGTGACAGGGGAAATCAGCCCCAGCATTTT | CASSDRGNQPQHF
- | TRBJ1-2 | TRBD1 | TRBV2 | TGTGCTCCTCTGAAACAGGGGGGGGACGACGTAGGCTATGGCTACACCTTC | CAPLKQGGDDVGYGYTF
- | TRBJ2-3 | - | TRBV4-3 | TGCGCCAGCAGCCATCCTACGCCCACAGATACGCAGTATTTT | CASSHPTPTDTQYF
- | TRBJ2-2 | - | TRBV6-5 | TGTGCCGGCAGTTTTATCGGGGAAGGTACCGGGGAGCTGTTTTTT | CAGSFIGEGTGELFF
- | TRBJ1-5 | - | TRBV19 | TGTGCCAGTAGACTCGGCACGGGGGAACAGCCCCAGCATTTT | CASRLGTGEQPQHF
- | TRBJ1-6 | TRBD1 | TRBV30 | TGTGCCTGGAGTGGGACAGGGAGCTCCTATAATTCACCCCTCCACTTT | CAWSGTGSSYNSPLHF
- | TRBJ2-7 | - | TRBV5-1 | TGCGCCAGCAGCTTGGAGGTGCTAGCCCGGGACGAGCAGTACTTC | CASSLEVLARDEQYF
- | TRBJ2-3 | TRBD2 | TRBV4-1 | TGCGCCAGCAGCCAAGATCTCGGACTAGCGGGATACACAGATACGCAGTATTTT | CASSQDLGLAGYTDTQYF
- | TRBJ2-1 | - | TRBV5-1 | TGCGCCAGCAGCTTGGCGGGGGTCCACAATGAGCAGTTCTTC | CASSLAGVHNEQFF
few | TRBJ1-1 | - | TRBV25-1 | TGTGCCAGCAGTACAGGGTGGGGCACTGAAGCTTTCTTT | CASSTGWGTEAFF
few | TRBJ2-7 | TRBD2 | TRBV7-2 | TGTGCCAGCAGCTTCGGGGCTAGCGGAACCTACGAGCAGTACTTC | CASSFGASGTYEQYF
- | TRBJ1-5 | - | TRBV21-1 | TGTGCCAGCAGCAAAGGCCGGACAGGGAAGGGGTATCAGCCCCAGCATTTT | CASSKGRTGKGYQPQHF
once | TRBJ2-5 | TRBD2 | TRBV2 | TGTGCCAGCAGTCCGCCTACTAGCGGAGAGACCCAGTACTTC | CASSPPTSGETQYF
- | TRBJ2-6 | - | TRBV4-1 | TGCGCCAGCAGCCAAGATCGGGGAATGAACTCTGGGGCCAACGTCCTGACTTTC | CASSQDRGMNSGANVLTF
few | TRBJ2-7 | TRBD1 | TRBV15 | TGTGCCACCAGCATTGACAGGGGGTCCTACGAGCAGTACTTC | CATSIDRGSYEQYF
- | TRBJ2-2 | TRBD2 | TRBV4-3 | TGCGCCAGCAGCCAAGCGGGGGGGCGGCACACCGGGGAGCTGTTTTTT | CASSQAGGRHTGELFF
few | TRBJ1-3 | - | TRBV4-1 | TGCGCCAGCAGCCAAGTTTCGTTCTCTGGAAACACCATATATTTT | CASSQVSFSGNTIYF
- | TRBJ1-2 | TRBD1 | TRBV27 | TGTGCCAGCAGTTTGACAGGGGGGGGCACCTTCGGCGGCTACACCTTC | CASSLTGGGTFGGYTF
- | TRBJ1-2 | - | TRBV6-5 | TGTGCCAGCAGTTATGGAGGGTTGGAAGGCTACACCTTC | CASSYGGLEGYTF
- | TRBJ2-2 | - | TRBV6-5 | TGTGCCAGCAGTTTTATCGGGGAAGGTACCGGGGAGCTGTTTTTT | CASSFIGEGTGELFF
- | TRBJ1-6 | - | TRBV6-4 | TGTGCCAGCAGTGACGGTGTAGAGCTCCACTTT | CASSDGVELHF
- | TRBJ2-7 | - | TRBV11-2 | TGTGCCAGCAGCTTAGCTACCTACGAGCAGTACTTC | CASSLATYEQYF
- | TRBJ1-1 | - | TRBV29-1 | TGCAGCGTTCCGGACACTGAAGCTTTCTTT | CSVPDTEAFF
- | TRBJ2-7 | TRBD1 | TRBV4-3 | TGCGCCAGCAGCCACCGGGACAGCTACGAGCAGTACTTC | CASSHRDSYEQYF
- | TRBJ2-3 | TRBD2 | TRBV10-3 | TGTGCCATCAGTGAGTCGATGGCTAGCGGGGGGACTGATACGCAGTATTTT | CAISESMASGGTDTQYF
- | TRBJ2-1 | - | TRBV4-2 | TGTGCCAGCAGCCAAGCGCTAGCGATCGGCAATGAGCAGTTCTTC | CASSQALAIGNEQFF
few | TRBJ2-7 | - | TRBV20-1 | TGCAGTGCTAGAACCTACTACGAGCAGTACTTC | CSARTYYEQYF
few | TRBJ2-1 | TRBD2 | TRBV9 | TGTGCCAGCAGCGTATCGGGGGGTTTGAATGAGCAGTTCTTC | CASSVSGGLNEQFF